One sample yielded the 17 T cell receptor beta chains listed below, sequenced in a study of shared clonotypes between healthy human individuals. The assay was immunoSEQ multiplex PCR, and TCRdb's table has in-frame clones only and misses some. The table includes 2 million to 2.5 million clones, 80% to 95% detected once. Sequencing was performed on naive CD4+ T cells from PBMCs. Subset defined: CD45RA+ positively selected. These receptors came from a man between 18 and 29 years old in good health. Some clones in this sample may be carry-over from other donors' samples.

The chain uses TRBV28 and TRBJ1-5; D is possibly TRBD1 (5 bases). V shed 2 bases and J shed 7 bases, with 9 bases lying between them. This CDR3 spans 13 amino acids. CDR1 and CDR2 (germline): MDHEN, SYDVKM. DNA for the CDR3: TGTGCCAGCAGTTTAGGGGGTTGGCAGCCCCAGCATTTT. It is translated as CASSLGGWQPQHF.

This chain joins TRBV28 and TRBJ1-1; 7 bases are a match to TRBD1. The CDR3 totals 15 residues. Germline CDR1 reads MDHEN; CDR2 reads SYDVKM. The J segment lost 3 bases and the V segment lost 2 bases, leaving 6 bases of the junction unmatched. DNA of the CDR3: TGTGCCAGCAGTTTACCGAACAGGGGAGACACTGAAGCTTTCTTT. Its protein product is CASSLPNRGDTEAFF.

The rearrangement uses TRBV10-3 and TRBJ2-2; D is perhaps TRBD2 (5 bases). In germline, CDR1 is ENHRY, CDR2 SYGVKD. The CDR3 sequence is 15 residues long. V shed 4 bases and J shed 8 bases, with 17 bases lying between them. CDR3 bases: TGTGCCATCAGTGCGGGGAGCGGCATTGGGGGGGAGCTGTTTTTT. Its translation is CAISAGSGIGGELFF.

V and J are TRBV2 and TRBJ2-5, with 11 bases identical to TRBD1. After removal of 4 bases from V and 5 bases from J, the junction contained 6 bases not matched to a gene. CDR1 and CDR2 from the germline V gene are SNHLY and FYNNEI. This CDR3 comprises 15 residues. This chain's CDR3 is CASSAGTGGRETQYF. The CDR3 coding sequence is TGTGCCAGCAGTGCCGGGACAGGGGGTAGGGAGACCCAGTACTTC.

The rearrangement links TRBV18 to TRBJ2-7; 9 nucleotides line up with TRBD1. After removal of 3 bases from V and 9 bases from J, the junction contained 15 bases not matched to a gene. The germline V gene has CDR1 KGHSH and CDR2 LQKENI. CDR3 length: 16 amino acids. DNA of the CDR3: TGTGCCAGCTCACCCCTGACAGGGGGTGAGGGGATATGGCAGTACTTC. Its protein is CASSPLTGGEGIWQYF.

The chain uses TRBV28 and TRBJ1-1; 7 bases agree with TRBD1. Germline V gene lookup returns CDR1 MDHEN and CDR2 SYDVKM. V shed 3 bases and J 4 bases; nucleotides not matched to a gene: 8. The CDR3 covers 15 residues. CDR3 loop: CASSLAGSGGTEAFF. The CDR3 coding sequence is TGTGCCAGCAGTTTGGCAGGGTCAGGGGGCACTGAAGCTTTCTTT.

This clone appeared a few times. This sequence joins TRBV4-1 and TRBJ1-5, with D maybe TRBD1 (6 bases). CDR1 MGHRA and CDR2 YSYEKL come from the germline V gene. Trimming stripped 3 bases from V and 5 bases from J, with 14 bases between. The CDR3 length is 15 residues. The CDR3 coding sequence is TGCGCCAGCAGCCATGAACAGGGATTGGATCAGCCCCAGCATTTT. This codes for CASSHEQGLDQPQHF.

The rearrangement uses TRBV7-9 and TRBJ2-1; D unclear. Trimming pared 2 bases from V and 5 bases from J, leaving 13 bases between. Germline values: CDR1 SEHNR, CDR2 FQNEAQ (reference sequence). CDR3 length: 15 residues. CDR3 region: CASSLTGSAHNEQFF. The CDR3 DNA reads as TGTGCCAGCAGCTTAACCGGGTCAGCGCACAATGAGCAGTTCTTC.

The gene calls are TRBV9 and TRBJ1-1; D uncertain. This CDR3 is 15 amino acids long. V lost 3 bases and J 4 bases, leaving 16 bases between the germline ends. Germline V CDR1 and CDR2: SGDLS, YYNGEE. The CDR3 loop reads CASSAQVGGGTEAFF. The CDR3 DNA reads TGTGCCAGCAGCGCTCAGGTCGGCGGTGGCACTGAAGCTTTCTTT.

This CDR3 reads CASTPDGSSYEQYF. In DNA, the CDR3 is TGTGCCAGCACTCCCGACGGGAGCTCCTACGAGCAGTACTTC. The chain links TRBV6-6 to TRBJ2-7; perhaps TRBD2 as D (6 bases). The CDR3 runs to 14 residues. Germline CDR1 and CDR2: MNHNY and SVGAGI (reference sequence). The germline V and J ends were trimmed by 7 bases and 0 bases, with 13 bases remaining between them.

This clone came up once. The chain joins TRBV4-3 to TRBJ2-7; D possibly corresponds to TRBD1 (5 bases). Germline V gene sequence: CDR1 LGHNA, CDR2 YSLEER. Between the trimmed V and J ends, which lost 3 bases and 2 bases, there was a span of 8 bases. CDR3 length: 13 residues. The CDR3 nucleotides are TGCGCCAGCAGCCAGGGGCGAACCTACGAGCAGTACTTC. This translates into CASSQGRTYEQYF.

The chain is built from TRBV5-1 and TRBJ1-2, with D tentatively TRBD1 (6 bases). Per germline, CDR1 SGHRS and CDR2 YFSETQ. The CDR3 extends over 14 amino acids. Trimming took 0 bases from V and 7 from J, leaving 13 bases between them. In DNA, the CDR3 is TGCGCCAGCAGCTTGGGGGGGCAGGCCGGTGGCTACACCTTC. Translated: CASSLGGQAGGYTF.

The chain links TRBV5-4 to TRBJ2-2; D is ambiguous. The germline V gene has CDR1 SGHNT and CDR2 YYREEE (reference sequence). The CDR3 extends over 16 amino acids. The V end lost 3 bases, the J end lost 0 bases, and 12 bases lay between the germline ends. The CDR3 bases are TGTGCCAGCAGCTCCCCGGACGGACCGAACACCGGGGAGCTGTTTTTT. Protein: CASSSPDGPNTGELFF. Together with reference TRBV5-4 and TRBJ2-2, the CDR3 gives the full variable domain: ETGVTQSPTHLIKTRGQQVTLRCSSQSGHNTVSWYQQALGQGPQFIFQYYREEENGRGNFPPRFSGLQFPNYSSELNVNALELDDSALYLCASSSPDGPNTGELFFGEGSRLTVL.

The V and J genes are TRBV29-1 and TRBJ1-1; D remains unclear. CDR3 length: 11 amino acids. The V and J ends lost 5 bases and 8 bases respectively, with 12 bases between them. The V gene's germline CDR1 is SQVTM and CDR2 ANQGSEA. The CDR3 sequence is CSVMRAREAFF. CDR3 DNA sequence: TGCAGCGTTATGAGAGCCAGAGAAGCTTTCTTT.

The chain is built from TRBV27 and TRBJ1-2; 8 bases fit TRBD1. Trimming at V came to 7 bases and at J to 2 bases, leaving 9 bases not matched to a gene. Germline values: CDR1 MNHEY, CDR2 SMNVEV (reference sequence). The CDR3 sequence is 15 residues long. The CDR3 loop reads CASKEIRGLNYGYTF. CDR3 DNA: TGTGCCAGCAAGGAAATCAGGGGGCTAAACTATGGCTACACCTTC.

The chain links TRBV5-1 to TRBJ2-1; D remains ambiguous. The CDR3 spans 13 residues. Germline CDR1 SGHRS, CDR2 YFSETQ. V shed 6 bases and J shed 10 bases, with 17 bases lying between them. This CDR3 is CASTLGTGREQFF. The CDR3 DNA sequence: TGCGCCAGCACATTGGGCACTGGTAGGGAGCAGTTCTTC.

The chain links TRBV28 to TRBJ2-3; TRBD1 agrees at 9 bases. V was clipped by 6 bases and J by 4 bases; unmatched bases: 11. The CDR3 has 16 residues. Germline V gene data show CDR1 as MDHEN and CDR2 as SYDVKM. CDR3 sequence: CASSRKGQGYADTQYF. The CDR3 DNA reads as TGTGCCAGCAGCCGAAAGGGACAGGGATACGCAGATACGCAGTATTTT.